This paragraph reports one T cell receptor (beta chain). Its antigen is unidentified. Time point defined: baseline pretreatment blood. Regarding treatment: 15 Gy SBRT to primary tumor, nephrectomy 4 weeks later. The data originate from a study of radiation and T cells in renal cell carcinoma. Study conclusions and caveats: Without pretreatment biopsies, baseline tumor clonotype presence was undetermined.

Looked up from germline, CDR1 is LNHDA and CDR2 is SQIVND (reference sequence). There are 14 residues in the CDR3. J lost 7 bases, V lost 8 bases, and 5 bases had no gene match. Profiling relied on immunoSEQ multiplex PCR, and the TCRdb table lists in-frame clones only, not all of them. The table includes about 140,000 clones, approximately 87% detected once. The sequence was obtained from a woman between 45 and 60 years old with renal cell carcinoma. The chain recombines TRBV19 with TRBJ1-4; 12 positions agree with TRBD1. The sequences come from blood, collected from a patient whose treatment included radiotherapy and nephrectomy. CDR3 sequence reads: CASPGGQGAEKLFF. CDR3 bases: TGTGCCAGTCCGGGGGGACAGGGGGCTGAAAAACTGTTTTTT.